Following are 19 T cell receptor beta chains from one sample sequenced in a study of regulatory T cells in long-lasting Graves disease (dated by TCRdb to the early 2020s). Library preparation employed multiplex PCR. Sequencing used an Illumina HiSeq 4000. To build TCR beta libraries, CDR3 regions were amplified by Arm-PCR using iRepertoire HTBI primers. The public sequencing data were trimmed at Q25 with fastp and processed into clonotypes with MiXCR by TCRdb, which kept only in-frame beta chains. Each CDR3 protein appears once, grouped with its most common genes and DNA. The sample records roughly 520,000 distinct CDR3 sequences, about 12% of which are singletons. The ten largest clones represent more than 8% of the sample. Reading the label with the study, this specimen's time point is: newly diagnosed GD, antithyroid drugs for less than 3 months. For both TCR sequencing and RNA sequencing, RNA was extracted from PBMCs in TRIzol.

This sample was shared with a second study, whose subject was T cells in Graves' hyperthyroidism and ophthalmopathy.

Sequences were derived from peripheral blood mononuclear cells (PBMCs), sampled at new diagnosis, from a patient treated with antithyroid drugs. The receptors originated from a woman between 25 and 40 years old with Graves disease. Donor details come from another sample of the same person, matched by shared clones.

This clonotype was counted many times. The genes are TRBV2 and TRBJ1-2; 7 bases line up with TRBD1. With 10 bases clipped from V and 4 bases from J, the junction kept 9 bases outside the gene matches. The CDR3 runs 13 residues. The germline V gene has CDR1 SNHLY and CDR2 FYNNEI. The chain's CDR3 is CATSVRDSYGYTF. The DNA for the CDR3 is TGTGCCACCTCCGTAAGGGACAGCTATGGCTACACCTTC.

This clonotype showed up many times. The chain has TRBV28 and TRBJ2-1; 7 bases map to TRBD1. Germline values: CDR1 MDHEN, CDR2 SYDVKM. The ends lost 6 bases at V and 8 bases at J; junction bases unmatched: 7. This CDR3 has 13 residues. CDR3 residues: CASRRQGLHEQFF. CDR3 coding DNA: TGTGCCAGCAGGAGACAGGGTCTCCATGAGCAGTTCTTC. The full variable domain, rest sourced from reference TRBV28 and TRBJ2-1, is DVKVTQSSRYLVKRTGEKVFLECVQDMDHENMFWYRQDPGLGLRLIYFSYDVKMKEKGDIPEGYSVSREKKERFSLILESASTNQTSMYLCASRRQGLHEQFFGPGTRLTVL.

This clonotype has at least ten counts. J is TRBJ1-1 and V is TRBV11-3; D gene ambiguous. Germline CDR1 is SGHNT and CDR2 is YENEEA. This CDR3 region has 15 residues. With 5 bases removed from V and 0 bases from J, the gap between germline ends came to 13 bases. For the CDR3, the DNA is TGTGCCAGCAGCCTAGGACTGACCATGAACACTGAAGCTTTCTTT. As protein: CASSLGLTMNTEAFF.

The chain is built from TRBV6-1 and TRBJ2-1; no reliable D call. This CDR3 contains 18 residues. Germline V gene sequence: CDR1 MNHNS, CDR2 SASEGT. The germline V and J ends were trimmed by 6 bases and 7 bases, with 28 bases remaining between them. This chain's CDR3 is CASRLSPDLRLPFNEQFF. DNA for the CDR3: TGTGCCAGCAGGCTCTCCCCCGACCTCCGTTTACCTTTTAATGAGCAGTTCTTC.

This clonotype was counted many times. The chain is built from TRBV28 and TRBJ2-7, with 9 bases fitting TRBD2. The CDR3 consists of 15 residues. Germline CDR1 MDHEN, CDR2 SYDVKM. V shed 2 bases and J 2 bases; nucleotides not matched to a gene: 4. The CDR3 protein is CASSLTTSGAYEQYF. In nucleotides, the CDR3 is TGTGCCAGCAGTTTAACGACTAGCGGAGCCTACGAGCAGTACTTC.

Many counts were recorded for this clonotype. The chain is built from TRBV11-2 and TRBJ1-1, with 8 positions matching TRBD1. The CDR3 totals 15 residues. V dropped 2 bases and J dropped 4; count of bases not matched to a gene: 6. Germline V gives CDR1 SGHAT, CDR2 FQNNGV. CDR3 loop: CASSLQGQGGTEAFF. The CDR3 DNA is TGTGCCAGCAGCTTACAAGGACAGGGCGGCACTGAAGCTTTCTTT. The full variable domain, its missing parts supplied by reference TRBV11-2 and TRBJ1-1, is EAGVAQSPRYKIIEKRQSVAFWCNPISGHATLYWYQQILGQGPKLLIQFQNNGVVDDSQLPKDRFSAERLKGVDSTLKIQPAKLEDSAVYLCASSLQGQGGTEAFFGQGTRLTVV.

This clonotype occurred many times. J is TRBJ2-1 and V is TRBV18; a weak D match, TRBD1 (5 bases). Germline lookup yields CDR1 KGHSH and CDR2 LQKENI. This CDR3 is 15 amino acids long. V was shortened by 2 bases and J by 1 base, with 9 bases between the two germline ends. The chain's CDR3 is CASSPTTVSYNEQFF. In DNA, the CDR3 is TGTGCCAGCTCACCAACGACAGTGTCCTACAATGAGCAGTTCTTC. Supplemented by reference TRBV18 and TRBJ2-1, the full variable domain reads NAGVMQNPRHLVRRRGQEARLRCSPMKGHSHVYWYRQLPEEGLKFMVYLQKENIIDESGMPKERFSAEFPKEGPSILRIQQVVRGDSAAYFCASSPTTVSYNEQFFGPGTRLTVL.

The chain has TRBV7-8 and TRBJ2-7, with 9 bases fitting TRBD2. With V trimmed by 1 base and J by 2 bases, 6 bases remained unmatched. This CDR3 comprises 16 residues. CDR1 and CDR2 (germline): SGHVS, FQNEAQ. The CDR3 region has the DNA TGTGCCAGCAGCTTAGGCCTGACTAGCGGTCCCTACGAGCAGTACTTC. It is translated as CASSLGLTSGPYEQYF.

This clonotype has ten or more counts. V gene TRBV29-1 combines with J gene TRBJ2-3, with 7 bases aligning to TRBD2. The length of the CDR3 is 14 residues. J lost 2 bases, V lost 8 bases, and 10 bases had no gene match. Germline-derived CDR1 and CDR2 are SQVTM and ANQGSEA. The DNA of the CDR3 is TGCAGCTTTCGGACTAGTCTTACCACAGATACGCAGTATTTT. It is translated as CSFRTSLTTDTQYF.

This clonotype was observed at least ten times. The chain is built from TRBV20-1 and TRBJ1-1; no clear D. Trimming shortened V by 3 bases and J by 4 bases, and 15 bases separated the two germline ends. From germline, CDR1 is DFQATT and CDR2 SNEGSKA (reference sequence). The CDR3 is made up of 14 amino acids. The chain's CDR3 is CSARSGPVGTEAFF. The CDR3 DNA is TGCAGTGCTAGGTCAGGCCCCGTAGGCACTGAAGCTTTCTTT.

This clonotype was seen more than once but under ten times. V and J are TRBV28 and TRBJ2-7; either TRBD1 or TRBD2 may supply D (5 bases each). Looked up from germline, CDR1 is MDHEN and CDR2 is SYDVKM. V was pared by 7 bases and J by 4 bases, with 14 bases between. This CDR3 contains 13 residues. This CDR3 reads CASNNRGPYEQYF. Here the CDR3 DNA reads TGTGCCAGCAATAACCGGGGCCCTTACGAGCAGTACTTC.

V is TRBV7-2 and J is TRBJ2-7, with 10 bases that match TRBD1. Germline CDR1 is SGHTA and CDR2 is FQGNSA. With V trimmed by 5 bases and J by 4 bases, 8 bases remained unmatched. CDR3 size: 15 residues. The CDR3 DNA reads TGTGCCAGCAGCGGGCAGACAGGGGGCATATACGAGCAGTACTTC. The encoded protein is CASSGQTGGIYEQYF.

The genes are TRBV2 and TRBJ2-2; no clear D gene. V lost 7 bases to trimming and J lost 8 bases, with 14 bases between them. This CDR3 spans 13 amino acids. Germline V gene data show CDR1 as SNHLY and CDR2 as FYNNEI. DNA of the CDR3: TGTGCCAGCAACGCTATATCCAATGGGGAGCTGTTTTTT. This encodes CASNAISNGELFF.

At least ten counts were recorded for this clonotype. One junction end does not reproduce the germline sequence, and a read error may be involved. The V and J genes are TRBV15 and TRBJ2-1; D may correspond to TRBD1 or TRBD2 (5 bases each). The CDR3 contains 14 residues. Per germline, CDR1 LNHNV and CDR2 YYDKDF (reference sequence). In nucleotides, the CDR3 is TGTGCCACCAGGGGGGATACAATGAGCACCCCAGACCTCTTC. This sequence encodes CATRGDTMSTPDLF.

Notes on this clonotype: A much larger clone sits a single nucleotide away, making a read error possible. The chain employs TRBV6-1 and TRBJ1-2; D gene uncertain. The CDR3 has 13 residues. CDR1 MNHNS and CDR2 SASEGT come from the germline V gene. Written as DNA, the CDR3 is TGTGCCAGCAGGGTCAGTACCCTCTATGGCTACATCTTC. Amino acids: CASRVSTLYGYIF.

This clonotype has just a few counts. A junction boundary mismatches the germline segment, possibly from a read error. The rearrangement uses TRBV6-2 or TRBV6-3 and TRBJ2-4; tentative D call: TRBD1 (6 bases). The CDR3 has 12 residues. Per germline, CDR1 MNHEY and CDR2 SVGEGT. Here the CDR3 DNA reads TGTACCAGCAGAAAGGGGGAAAACATTCAGTACTTC. It is translated as CTSRKGENIQYF.

This clonotype was counted at least ten times. The chain recombines TRBV20-1 with TRBJ2-3, with TRBD2 matching over 9 bases. V trimming: 4 bases; J trimming: 5 bases; junction bases outside the gene matches: 7. The CDR3 is 14 residues long. The germline V gene encodes CDR1 DFQATT and CDR2 SNEGSKA (reference sequence). CDR3 loop: CSATLAGVRDTQYF. The CDR3 nucleotides read TGCAGTGCTACCTTAGCGGGAGTGCGAGATACGCAGTATTTT.

About this clonotype: One base away lies a much larger clone, so this may be a sequencing read error. The V call is TRBV11-2, the J call TRBJ2-7, with TRBD2 matching over 13 bases. CDR1 SGHAT and CDR2 FQNNGV come from the germline V gene. There are 18 residues in the CDR3. The V and J ends lost 4 bases and 3 bases, in that order; junction bases with no gene match: 12. CDR3 nucleotide sequence: TGTGCCAGCAGCTCCGGACTAGCGGGAGCCTCGGGGAGCTACGAGCAGTACTTC. Residues: CASSSGLAGASGSYEQYF.

Comments on this clonotype: This may come from a read error, since a much larger clone is one base off. The gene calls are TRBV11-3 and TRBJ2-1; 10 positions agree with TRBD2. Germline V gives CDR1 SGHNT, CDR2 YENEEA. Germline trimming cut 5 bases from V and 10 bases from J; bases unmatched to any gene: 8. The CDR3 is made up of 14 amino acids. CDR3 in amino acids: CASSPRTSGTEQFF. In nucleotides, the CDR3 is TGTGCCAGCAGCCCCAGGACTAGCGGAACCGAGCAGTTCTTC.